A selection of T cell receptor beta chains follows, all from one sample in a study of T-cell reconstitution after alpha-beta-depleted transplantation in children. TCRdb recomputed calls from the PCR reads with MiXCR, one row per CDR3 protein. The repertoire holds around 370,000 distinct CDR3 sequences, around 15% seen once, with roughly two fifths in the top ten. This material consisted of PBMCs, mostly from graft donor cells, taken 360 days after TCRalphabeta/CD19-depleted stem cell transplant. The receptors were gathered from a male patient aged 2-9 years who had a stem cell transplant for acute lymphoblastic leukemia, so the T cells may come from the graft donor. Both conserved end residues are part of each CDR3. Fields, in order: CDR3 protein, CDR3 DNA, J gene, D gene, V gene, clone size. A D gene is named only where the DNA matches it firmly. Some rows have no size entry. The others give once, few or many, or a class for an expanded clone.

CDR3: CALGERGTGELFF
DNA: TGTGCCTTAGGGGAGAGAGGCACCGGGGAGCTGTTTTTT
J: TRBJ2-2
D: .
V: TRBV10-3
size: .

CDR3: CASSELAGDPYNEQFF
DNA: TGTGCCAGCAGTGAACTAGCGGGAGACCCCTACAATGAGCAGTTCTTC
J: TRBJ2-1
D: TRBD2
V: TRBV2
size: .

CDR3: CASSLRALASNEQFF
DNA: TGCGCCAGCAGCCTCCGGGCCTTAGCGTCCAATGAGCAGTTCTTC
J: TRBJ2-1
D: .
V: TRBV4-1
size: many

CDR3: CASSRGWWDTGELFF
DNA: TGTGCCAGCAGCCGAGGATGGTGGGACACCGGGGAGCTGTTTTTT
J: TRBJ2-2
D: .
V: TRBV14
size: few

CDR3: CASSTGTGWGYEQYF
DNA: TGCGCCAGCAGCACCGGGACAGGCTGGGGGTACGAGCAGTACTTC
J: TRBJ2-7
D: TRBD1
V: TRBV5-1
size: few

CDR3: CASSYLGLAEVLDTDTQYF
DNA: TGTGCCAGCAGTTACCTTGGACTGGCGGAAGTTCTCGACACAGATACGCAGTATTTT
J: TRBJ2-3
D: .
V: TRBV6-5
size: .

CDR3: CSARSPGEGNTIYF
DNA: TGCAGTGCTAGATCCCCAGGGGAAGGAAACACCATATATTTT
J: TRBJ1-3
D: .
V: TRBV20-1
size: .

CDR3: CSVQTTSGIYNEQFF
DNA: TGCAGCGTTCAAACTACAAGTGGAATCTACAATGAGCAGTTCTTC
J: TRBJ2-1
D: .
V: TRBV29-1
size: few

CDR3: CASSPRQGGSYEQYF
DNA: TGTGCCAGCTCACCACGACAGGGGGGCTCCTACGAGCAGTACTTC
J: TRBJ2-7
D: TRBD1
V: TRBV18
size: few

CDR3: CASSLTANTGELFF
DNA: TGTGCCAGCAGCTTGACGGCGAACACCGGGGAGCTGTTTTTT
J: TRBJ2-2
D: .
V: TRBV7-3
size: many

CDR3: CASSLYGQNEKLFF
DNA: TGTGCCAGCAGTTTGTACGGACAGAATGAAAAACTGTTTTTT
J: TRBJ1-4
D: .
V: TRBV28
size: few

CDR3: CASSVLEAGNTEAFF
DNA: TGCGCCAGCAGCGTGCTAGAGGCCGGGAACACTGAAGCTTTCTTT
J: TRBJ1-1
D: .
V: TRBV5-1
size: .

CDR3: CASSGSSGTQTYEQYF
DNA: TGTGCCAGCAGCGGGTCTTCCGGGACCCAAACCTACGAGCAGTACTTC
J: TRBJ2-7
D: .
V: TRBV7-9
size: few

CDR3: CASTGTGGVRDTEAFF
DNA: TGTGCCAGTACTGGAACAGGGGGCGTACGGGACACTGAAGCTTTCTTT
J: TRBJ1-1
D: TRBD1
V: TRBV19
size: .

CDR3: CASSQVGFGNTIYF
DNA: TGCGCCAGCAGCCAAGTAGGGTTCGGAAACACCATATATTTT
J: TRBJ1-3
D: .
V: TRBV4-1
size: .

CDR3: CASSLGSDSGNTIYF
DNA: TGCGCCAGCAGCTTGGGGTCAGACTCTGGAAACACCATATATTTT
J: TRBJ1-3
D: .
V: TRBV5-1
size: many

CDR3: CASSLDFSPYNEQFF
DNA: TGTGCTAGCAGCTTAGACTTCTCACCCTACAATGAGCAGTTCTTC
J: TRBJ2-1
D: .
V: TRBV7-7
size: .

CDR3: CASSRAWGYNEQFF
DNA: TGTGCCAGCAGCCGCGCCTGGGGCTACAATGAGCAGTTCTTC
J: TRBJ2-1
D: .
V: TRBV3-1
size: few

CDR3: CASSPLVGYNEQFF
DNA: TGTGCCAGCAGCCCGTTGGTAGGGTACAATGAGCAGTTCTTC
J: TRBJ2-1
D: .
V: TRBV12-3/TRBV12-4
size: few

CDR3: CASSFGDTDTQYF
DNA: TGTGCCAGCAGTTTTGGGGACACAGATACGCAGTATTTT
J: TRBJ2-3
D: .
V: TRBV27
size: many

CDR3: CASIGVTGYEQYF
DNA: TGTGCCAGCATTGGGGTAACTGGCTACGAGCAGTACTTC
J: TRBJ2-7
D: .
V: TRBV28
size: .

CDR3: CASSFPASGRLGTREYNEQFF
DNA: TGTGCCAGCAGTTTCCCTGCTAGCGGGAGATTGGGTACCCGGGAATACAATGAGCAGTTCTTC
J: TRBJ2-1
D: TRBD2
V: TRBV28
size: .

CDR3: CASSQDGLEDEQYF
DNA: TGCGCCAGCAGCCAAGATGGGTTGGAGGACGAGCAGTACTTC
J: TRBJ2-7
D: .
V: TRBV4-3
size: .

CDR3: CASSPADYVNEQFF
DNA: TGTGCCAGCAGCCCCGCGGACTACGTTAATGAGCAGTTCTTC
J: TRBJ2-1
D: .
V: TRBV13
size: .

CDR3: CASSLGGEQYF
DNA: TGTGCCAGCAGTTTAGGCGGCGAGCAGTACTTC
J: TRBJ2-7
D: .
V: TRBV12-3/TRBV12-4
size: many

CDR3: CASSPSAASSYNEQFF
DNA: TGTGCCAGCAGCCCCTCCGCGGCGAGCTCCTACAATGAGCAGTTCTTC
J: TRBJ2-1
D: .
V: TRBV7-8
size: many

CDR3: CASSLALTRGPFLYSNQPQHF
DNA: TGTGCCAGCAGCTTGGCCCTAACACGAGGCCCCTTTTTATATAGCAATCAGCCCCAGCATTTT
J: TRBJ1-5
D: .
V: TRBV5-4
size: few

CDR3: CSAAPQARGTQYF
DNA: TGCAGTGCTGCGCCCCAAGCCCGGGGTACGCAGTATTTT
J: TRBJ2-3
D: .
V: TRBV20-1
size: .

CDR3: CASSFTAWGSTDTQYF
DNA: TGTGCCAGCAGTTTTACTGCTTGGGGGAGCACAGATACGCAGTATTTT
J: TRBJ2-3
D: .
V: TRBV12-3/TRBV12-4
size: few

CDR3: CASSPTGFGRSNQPQHF
DNA: TGTGCCAGCAGCCCTACAGGGTTCGGGAGAAGCAATCAGCCCCAGCATTTT
J: TRBJ1-5
D: .
V: TRBV6-2/TRBV6-3
size: few

CDR3: CASNLDFLAGELFF
DNA: TGTGCCAGCAATTTGGACTTCTTAGCCGGGGAGCTGTTTTTT
J: TRBJ2-2
D: .
V: TRBV2
size: few

CDR3: CASSLEVRLYNEQFF
DNA: TGTGCCAGCAGCTTGGAAGTTAGATTGTACAATGAGCAGTTCTTC
J: TRBJ2-1
D: .
V: TRBV5-6
size: few